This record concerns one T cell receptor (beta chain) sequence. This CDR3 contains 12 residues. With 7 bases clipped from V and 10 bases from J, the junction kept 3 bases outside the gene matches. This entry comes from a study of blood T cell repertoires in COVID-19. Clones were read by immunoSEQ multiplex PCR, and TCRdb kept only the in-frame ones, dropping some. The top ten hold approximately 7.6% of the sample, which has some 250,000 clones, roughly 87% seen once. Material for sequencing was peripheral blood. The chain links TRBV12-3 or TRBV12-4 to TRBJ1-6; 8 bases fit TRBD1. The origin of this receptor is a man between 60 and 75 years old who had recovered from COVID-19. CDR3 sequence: CASTDRGSPLHF. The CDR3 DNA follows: TGTGCCAGCACCGACAGGGGCTCACCCCTCCACTTT.